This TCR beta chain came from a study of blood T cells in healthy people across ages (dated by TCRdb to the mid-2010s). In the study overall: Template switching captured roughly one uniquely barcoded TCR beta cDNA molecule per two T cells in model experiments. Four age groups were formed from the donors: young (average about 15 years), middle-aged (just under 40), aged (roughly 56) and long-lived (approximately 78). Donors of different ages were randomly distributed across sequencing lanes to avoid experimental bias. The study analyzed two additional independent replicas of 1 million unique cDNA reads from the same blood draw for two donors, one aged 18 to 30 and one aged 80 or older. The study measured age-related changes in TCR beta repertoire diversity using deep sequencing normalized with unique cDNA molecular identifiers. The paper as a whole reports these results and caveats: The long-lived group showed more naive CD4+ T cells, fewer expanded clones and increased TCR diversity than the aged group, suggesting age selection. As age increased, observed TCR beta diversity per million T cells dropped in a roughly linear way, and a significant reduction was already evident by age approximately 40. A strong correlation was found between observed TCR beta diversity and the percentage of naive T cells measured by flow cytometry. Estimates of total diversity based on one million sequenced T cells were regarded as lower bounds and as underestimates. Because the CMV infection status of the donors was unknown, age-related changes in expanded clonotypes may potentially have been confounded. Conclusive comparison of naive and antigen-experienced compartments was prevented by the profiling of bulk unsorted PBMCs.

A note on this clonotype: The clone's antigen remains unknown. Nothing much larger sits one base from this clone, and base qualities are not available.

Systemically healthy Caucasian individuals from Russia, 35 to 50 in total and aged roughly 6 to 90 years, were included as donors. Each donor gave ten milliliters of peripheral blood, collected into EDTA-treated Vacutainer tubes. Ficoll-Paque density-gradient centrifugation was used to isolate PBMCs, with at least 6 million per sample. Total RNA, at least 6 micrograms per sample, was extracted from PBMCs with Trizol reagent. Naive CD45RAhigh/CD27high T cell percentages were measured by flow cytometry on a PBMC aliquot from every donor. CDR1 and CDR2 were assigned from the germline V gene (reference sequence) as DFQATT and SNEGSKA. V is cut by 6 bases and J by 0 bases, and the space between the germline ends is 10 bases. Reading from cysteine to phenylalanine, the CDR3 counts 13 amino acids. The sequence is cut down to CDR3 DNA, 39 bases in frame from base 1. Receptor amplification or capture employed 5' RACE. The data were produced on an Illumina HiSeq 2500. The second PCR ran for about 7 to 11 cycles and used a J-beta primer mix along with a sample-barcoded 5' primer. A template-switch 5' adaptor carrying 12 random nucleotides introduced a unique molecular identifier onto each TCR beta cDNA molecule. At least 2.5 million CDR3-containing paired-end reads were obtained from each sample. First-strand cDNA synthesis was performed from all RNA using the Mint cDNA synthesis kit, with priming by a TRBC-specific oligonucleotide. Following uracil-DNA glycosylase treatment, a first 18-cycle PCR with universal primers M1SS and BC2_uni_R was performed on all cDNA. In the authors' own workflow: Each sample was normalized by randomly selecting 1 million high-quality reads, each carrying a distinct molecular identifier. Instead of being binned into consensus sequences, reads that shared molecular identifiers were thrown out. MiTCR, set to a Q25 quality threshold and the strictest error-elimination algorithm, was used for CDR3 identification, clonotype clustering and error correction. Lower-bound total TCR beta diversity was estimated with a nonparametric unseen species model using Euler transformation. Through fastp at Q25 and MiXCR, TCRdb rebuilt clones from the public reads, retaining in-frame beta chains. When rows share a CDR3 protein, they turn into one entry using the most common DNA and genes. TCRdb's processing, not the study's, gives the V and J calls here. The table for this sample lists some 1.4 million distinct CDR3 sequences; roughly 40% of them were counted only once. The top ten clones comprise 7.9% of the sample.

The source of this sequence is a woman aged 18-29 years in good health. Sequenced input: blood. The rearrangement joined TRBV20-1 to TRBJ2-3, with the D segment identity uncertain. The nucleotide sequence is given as TGCAGTGCATACTATGCCAGCACAGATACGCAGTATTTT. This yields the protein CSAYYASTDTQYF.